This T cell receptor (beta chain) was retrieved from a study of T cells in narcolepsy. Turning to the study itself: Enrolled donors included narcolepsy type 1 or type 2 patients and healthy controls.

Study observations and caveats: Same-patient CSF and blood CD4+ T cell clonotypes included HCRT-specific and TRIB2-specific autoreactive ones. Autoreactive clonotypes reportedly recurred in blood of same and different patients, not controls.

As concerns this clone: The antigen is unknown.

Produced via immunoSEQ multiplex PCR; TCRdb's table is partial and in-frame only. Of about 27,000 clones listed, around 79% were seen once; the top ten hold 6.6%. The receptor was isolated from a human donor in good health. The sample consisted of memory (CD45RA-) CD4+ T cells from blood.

DNA for the CDR3: TGTGCCAGCAGCTTGAATCAGGGCAGCTCCTACGAGCAGTACTTC. Translating gives CASSLNQGSSYEQYF. V and J are TRBV7-2 and TRBJ2-7, with a tentative D call TRBD1 (5 bases). V lost 3 bases, J lost 0 bases, and 12 bases lay in between. Germline V gene sequence: CDR1 SGHTA, CDR2 FQGNSA. The CDR3 contains 15 residues.